Shown below are 2 T cell receptor beta chains from a single sample sequenced in a study of T cell responses to AZD1222 COVID-19 vaccine. Repertoires were generated with immunoSEQ multiplex PCR, while TCRdb's copy carries only in-frame clones and drops some. The sample shows roughly 150,000 clones, more than 85% of them seen only once. Sequencing was performed on peripheral blood, taken on day 0 of AZD1222 vaccination. These receptors were obtained from an adult in good health.

The chain is built from TRBV4-1 and TRBJ1-2; 7 bases align to TRBD1. Germline loops: CDR1 MGHRA, CDR2 YSYEKL. The trim removed 0 bases at V and 1 base at J, leaving 5 bases unmatched. This CDR3 is built from 16 residues. The CDR3 spells CASSQETGQVNYGYTF. Written as DNA, the CDR3 is TGCGCCAGCAGCCAAGAAACAGGACAGGTTAACTATGGCTACACCTTC.

CDR3 protein: CASSPGPGGKTQYF. CDR3 in DNA: TGTGCCAGCAGCCCCGGCCCGGGGGGGAAGACCCAGTACTTC. The chain has TRBV5-5 and TRBJ2-5; 8 nucleotides match TRBD2. Per germline, CDR1 SGHKS and CDR2 YYEKEE (reference sequence). This CDR3 is built from 14 residues. V lost 4 bases and J lost 6; bases outside the gene matches: 8.